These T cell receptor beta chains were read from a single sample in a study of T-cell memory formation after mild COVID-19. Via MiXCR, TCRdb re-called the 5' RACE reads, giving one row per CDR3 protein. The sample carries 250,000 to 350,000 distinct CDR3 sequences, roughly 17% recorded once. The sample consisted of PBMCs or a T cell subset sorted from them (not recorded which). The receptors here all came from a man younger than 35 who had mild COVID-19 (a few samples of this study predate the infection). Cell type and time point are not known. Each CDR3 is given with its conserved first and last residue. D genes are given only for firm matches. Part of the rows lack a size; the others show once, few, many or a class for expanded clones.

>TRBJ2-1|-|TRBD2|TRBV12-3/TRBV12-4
CASSILAGFYNEQFF
TGTGCCAGCAGCATACTAGCGGGGTTCTACAATGAGCAGTTCTTC
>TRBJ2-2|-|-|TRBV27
CASSLIGSTGELFF
TGTGCCAGCAGTTTAATAGGGTCCACCGGGGAGCTGTTTTTT
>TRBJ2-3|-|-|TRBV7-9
CASSRAYTDTQYF
TGTGCCAGCTCCCGGGCCTACACAGATACGCAGTATTTT
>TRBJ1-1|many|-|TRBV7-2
CASSRNRQENTEAFF
TGTGCCAGCAGCCGAAACCGACAGGAGAACACTGAAGCTTTCTTT
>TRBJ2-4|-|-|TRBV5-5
CASSRQQGAKNIQYF
TGTGCCAGCAGTCGTCAACAGGGAGCCAAAAACATTCAGTACTTC
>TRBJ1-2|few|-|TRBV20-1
CSAGVQYGYTF
TGCAGTGCTGGGGTTCAGTATGGCTACACCTTC
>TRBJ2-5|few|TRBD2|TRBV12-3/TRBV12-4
CASRGGGEGQETQYF
TGTGCCAGCAGAGGAGGAGGGGAGGGCCAAGAGACCCAGTACTTC
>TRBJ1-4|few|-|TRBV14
CASSRGRATNEKLFF
TGTGCCAGCAGCCGAGGACGCGCAACTAATGAAAAACTGTTTTTT
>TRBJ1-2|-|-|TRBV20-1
CSARGQANYGYTF
TGCAGTGCTAGAGGGCAGGCTAACTATGGCTACACCTTC
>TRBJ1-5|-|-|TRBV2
CASSEGQAWGQPQHF
TGTGCCAGCAGTGAAGGACAGGCATGGGGTCAGCCCCAGCATTTT
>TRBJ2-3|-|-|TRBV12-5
CASAIGGGGLDTQYF
TGTGCTAGCGCCATCGGGGGCGGGGGCCTCGATACGCAGTATTTT
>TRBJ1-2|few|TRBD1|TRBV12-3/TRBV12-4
CASRPGTGFYGYTF
TGTGCCAGCAGACCCGGGACAGGGTTCTATGGCTACACCTTC
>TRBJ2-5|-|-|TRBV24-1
CATSGQKETQYF
TGTGCCACCAGTGGGCAGAAAGAGACCCAGTACTTC
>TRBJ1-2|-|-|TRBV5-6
CASSRGRDGYTF
TGTGCCAGCAGCCGCGGGCGAGATGGCTACACCTTC
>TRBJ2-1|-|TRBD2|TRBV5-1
CASSLFAGGQNEQFF
TGCGCCAGCAGCTTATTTGCGGGGGGGCAGAATGAGCAGTTCTTC
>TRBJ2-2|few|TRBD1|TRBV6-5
CASSRTQGENLGELFF
TGTGCCAGCAGTAGAACCCAGGGGGAGAACCTTGGGGAGCTGTTTTTT